This is a list of T cell receptor beta chains from one sample in a study of graft-versus-host responses after intestinal transplantation. These receptors have no identified antigens. The data were produced by immunoSEQ multiplex PCR, yet TCRdb's version contains in-frame clones alone and is incomplete. Counted here are 81,000 or so clones, about 93% occurring once; the ten biggest clones make up approximately 1.1%. The material sequenced was unstimulated CD8+ T cells sorted from spleen or lymph node cells, taken before transplant. The receptor set was obtained from a human donor who was the organ donor for an intestinal transplant. Each CDR3 is given with its conserved first and last residue. D genes are given only for firm matches. Clone size is not always given. Where it is, it says once, few, many or a class for expanded clones.

clone_size j_call v_call d_call cdr3_nt cdr3_aa
. TRBJ1-4 TRBV6-1 . TGTGCCAGCAGGGGGGGATGGGGGGAGGGAGAAAAACTGTTTTTT CASRGGWGEGEKLFF
. TRBJ1-2 TRBV5-4 TRBD1 TGTGCCAGCAGCCCGGGGACAGGGAAAAACTATGGCTACACCTTC CASSPGTGKNYGYTF
. TRBJ1-1 TRBV27 . TGTGCCAGCAGTTTCCTCCCGGGCTCCCGAGGGTCCCCTGAACAAGGTGAAGCTTTCTTT CASSFLPGSRGSPEQGEAFF
. TRBJ2-1 TRBV11-2 TRBD2 TGTGCCAGCAGCTTTTCTTCCAGCGGGAGTTGGAATGAGCAGTTCTTC CASSFSSSGSWNEQFF
. TRBJ2-5 TRBV11-2 . TGTGCCAGCAGCCTGAGTCGGGAGCAGTACTTC CASSLSREQYF
. TRBJ1-5 TRBV10-1 . TGCGCCTGTAACAGTCAGCCCCAGCATTTT CACNSQPQHF
. TRBJ2-7 TRBV28 . TGTGCCAGCAGTTTCGGTTTCGCGGCTAACTACGAGCAGTACTTC CASSFGFAANYEQYF
. TRBJ1-5 TRBV11-2 . TGTGCCAGCAGCTTGGGAAACAGGGCCGGGGAGCCCCAGCATTTT CASSLGNRAGEPQHF
. TRBJ2-1 TRBV28 TRBD2 TGTGCCAGCAGTTTATCTAGCGGGAGGGCCGAGCAGTTCTTC CASSLSSGRAEQFF
. TRBJ2-5 TRBV4-1 . TGCGCCAGCAGCCAAGGTGACTCTTCGACCCAGTACTTC CASSQGDSSTQYF
. TRBJ2-3 TRBV7-3 TRBD2 TGTGCCAGCAGGACTAGCGGATACACAGATACGCAGTATTTT CASRTSGYTDTQYF
. TRBJ2-3 TRBV13 TRBD2 TGTGCCAGCAGCCGCCCATCCAGCGGGAGTGGAGATACGCAGTATTTT CASSRPSSGSGDTQYF
. TRBJ2-1 TRBV25-1 TRBD2 TGTGCCAGCAGGGGGATCCGGGACTACCTCTACAATGAGCAGTTCTTC CASRGIRDYLYNEQFF
. TRBJ2-1 TRBV28 . TGTGCCAGCAGTTTCGCGAGCTCCTACAATGAGCAGTTCTTC CASSFASSYNEQFF
. TRBJ2-1 TRBV30 . TGTGCCAGCGACGACAATGAGCAGTTCTTC CASDDNEQFF
once TRBJ2-5 TRBV7-9 . TGTGCCAGCAGCTTAGTAGAAGGGGAAGAGACCCAGTACTTC CASSLVEGEETQYF
. TRBJ1-2 TRBV6-1 . TGTGCCAGCAGTGAAGTGGGAGGGGGCTATGGCTACACCTTC CASSEVGGGYGYTF
. TRBJ2-1 TRBV19 TRBD2 TGTGCCAGTAGCTACACTAGCGGGAACGGTGAGCAGTTCTTC CASSYTSGNGEQFF
. TRBJ1-5 TRBV28 TRBD1 TGTGCCAGCAGTCCTGACCGGGACAGGGGTCAGCCCCAGCATTTT CASSPDRDRGQPQHF
. TRBJ2-1 TRBV7-3 . TGTGCCAGCAGCTTGTACGTGTCCAGCTCCTACAATGAGCAGTTCTTC CASSLYVSSSYNEQFF
. TRBJ2-1 TRBV19 . TGTGCCAGTAGTATCTGGGCGAGCTCCTACAATGAGCAGTTCTTC CASSIWASSYNEQFF
. TRBJ2-3 TRBV27 TRBD2 TGTGCCAGCAGTTTACTCCGCGGGGGGAAATCTAGCACAGATACGCAGTATTTT CASSLLRGGKSSTDTQYF
. TRBJ1-4 TRBV7-6 TRBD1 TGTGCCAGCAGGCAGACAGGGGGTGAAAAACTGTTTTTT CASRQTGGEKLFF
. TRBJ2-1 TRBV29-1 TRBD2 TGCAGCGTTGGCGCGGGGGATAACAATGAGCAGTTCTTC CSVGAGDNNEQFF
. TRBJ2-1 TRBV7-8 TRBD2 TGTGCCAGCAGCCCGGGACTAGCGGGGGGGAGCTCCTACAATGAGCAGTTCTTC CASSPGLAGGSSYNEQFF
. TRBJ1-4 TRBV9 . TGTGCCAGCAGCGTAGGCGGGAGTTTGGGTAATGAAAAACTGTTTTTT CASSVGGSLGNEKLFF
. TRBJ2-1 TRBV7-8 TRBD2 TGTGCCAGCAGCCAGCCGGCTAGCGGACCCTACAATGAGCAGTTCTTC CASSQPASGPYNEQFF
. TRBJ2-7 TRBV7-6 . TGTGCCAGCAGCTCCGGTCCTGTCGAGCAGTACTTC CASSSGPVEQYF
. TRBJ2-3 TRBV6-6 . TGTGCCAGCAGTTACCTTGTGCGAGATACGCAGTATTTT CASSYLVRDTQYF
. TRBJ2-3 TRBV9 . TGTGCCAGCAGCGTTAACGGAGATACGCAGTATTTT CASSVNGDTQYF
. TRBJ1-1 TRBV15 . TGTGCCACCAGCAGAGATCTGCAGGACACTGAAGCTTTCTTT CATSRDLQDTEAFF
. TRBJ1-1 TRBV28 . TGTGCCAGCAGTTTATCCGTTCGGTTGTACACTGAAGCTTTCTTT CASSLSVRLYTEAFF
. TRBJ2-1 TRBV5-8 TRBD2 TGTGCCAGCAGCTTGGCGTCAGGACTAGCGGTCTACAATGAGCAGTTCTTC CASSLASGLAVYNEQFF
. TRBJ1-5 TRBV27 . TGTGCCAGCTCCCCTCGGGGGACTAGCAATCAGCCCCAGCATTTT CASSPRGTSNQPQHF